Described below is a single T cell receptor (beta chain) sequence and its context. The target antigen is unknown. This CDR3 comprises 14 residues. Germline values: CDR1 SGHAT, CDR2 FQNNGV. V shed 5 bases and J shed 1 base, with 8 bases lying between them. This record belongs to a study of cytomegalovirus exposure and HLA in healthy donors. Study-level results: The presence/absence work took it that sequencing depth was about the same across donors.

Both 60 Vbeta primers and 13 Jbeta primers went into the PCR. Libraries were prepared by immunoSEQ multiplex PCR; TCRdb keeps only in-frame clonotypes and omits some of them. The table lists 150,000 to 200,000 clones, around 79% of them singletons. This chain connects TRBV11-2 to TRBJ2-2; weak D call: TRBD1 (6 bases). The TCR sequence derives from a woman aged 30 to 39 in good health and CMV-seropositive. Sequencing was done on a sample of PBMCs. The DNA for the CDR3 is TGTGCCAGCAGCCCACAGGGGAACACCGGGGAGCTGTTTTTT. This gives the protein CASSPQGNTGELFF.